A selection of T cell receptor beta chains follows, all from one sample in a study of CD8 T cells in ankylosing spondylitis. TCRdb called the 5' RACE reads again in MiXCR, with one record for every CDR3 protein. This sample has 350,000 to 450,000 distinct CDR3 sequences, with 20% found just once. The sequenced sample consisted of blood, either unsorted or a sorted T cell fraction (not recorded which). These receptor sequences come from a male donor with ankylosing spondylitis or in good health (not recorded which). CDR3s include the opening cysteine and the closing phenylalanine or tryptophan. D genes are given only for firm matches.

d_gene | j_gene | v_gene | CDR3aa
NA | TRBJ2-5 | TRBV5-1 | CASSFDRQAGETQYF
TRBD1 | TRBJ2-3 | TRBV3-1 | CASSPVPGQGTSTDTQYF
NA | TRBJ2-7 | TRBV11-2 | CASSLTPRVSSYEQYF
TRBD1 | TRBJ2-1 | TRBV11-2 | CASSSRKPSGQGGDEQFF
NA | TRBJ2-2 | TRBV9 | CASSVEGTGELFF
NA | TRBJ2-2 | TRBV12-3/TRBV12-4 | CASSFRGGPGELFF
NA | TRBJ1-1 | TRBV3-1 | CASSPVEGKMNTEAFF
TRBD1 | TRBJ2-7 | TRBV5-1 | CASSLALRTGEYEQYF
NA | TRBJ1-1 | TRBV12-3/TRBV12-4 | CASSLVGTEAFF
NA | TRBJ2-1 | TRBV4-1 | CASSQGGVNEQFF
NA | TRBJ1-5 | TRBV12-3/TRBV12-4 | CASSLASTQPQHF
NA | TRBJ1-2 | TRBV12-3/TRBV12-4 | CASSLLAGKNGYTF
NA | TRBJ2-7 | TRBV27 | CASGYFSYEQYF
TRBD1 | TRBJ2-3 | TRBV9 | CASSVEGQAYTDTQYF
NA | TRBJ2-1 | TRBV29-1 | CSALSGSSSYNEQFF
NA | TRBJ2-7 | TRBV6-5 | CASSYSKVPDGTYEQYF
NA | TRBJ1-1 | TRBV5-5 | CASSLGDGGEAFF
TRBD1 | TRBJ2-7 | TRBV12-3/TRBV12-4 | CASSALTGGEQYF
NA | TRBJ2-7 | TRBV5-8 | CASSLLTGPYEQYF
NA | TRBJ2-7 | TRBV4-1 | CASSRDEWYEQYF
NA | TRBJ2-6 | TRBV27 | CASSLLQTSGANVLTF
NA | TRBJ1-6 | TRBV24-1 | CATSDFEGLLHF
TRBD2 | TRBJ2-7 | TRBV4-1 | CASSQVAGGSYEQYF
NA | TRBJ1-1 | TRBV6-1 | CASNGGGGTEAFF
TRBD1 | TRBJ1-1 | TRBV28 | CASSLWQGVDTEAFF
NA | TRBJ2-7 | TRBV4-1 | CASSQDEQTSSYEQYF
NA | TRBJ1-1 | TRBV5-1 | CASSLIWGNTEAFF
NA | TRBJ1-2 | TRBV29-1 | CSVEDPTGPYGYTF
NA | TRBJ2-7 | TRBV7-9 | CASSALLVPYEQYF
NA | TRBJ2-1 | TRBV11-2 | CASSLDSGAWDEQFF
NA | TRBJ1-3 | TRBV28 | CASNPPLPRGGSGNTIYF
TRBD1 | TRBJ2-2 | TRBV7-9 | CASTPLQGVGELFF
NA | TRBJ2-7 | TRBV4-1 | CASSQEGLEQYF
NA | TRBJ2-7 | TRBV5-1 | CASSLDASYEQYF
NA | TRBJ2-3 | TRBV4-1 | CASSQVVGGTDTQYF
NA | TRBJ2-7 | TRBV28 | CASRATVISSYEQYF
TRBD2 | TRBJ2-3 | TRBV12-3/TRBV12-4 | CASKLAGATADTQYF
NA | TRBJ1-1 | TRBV7-2 | CASSLQGGNGEAFF
NA | TRBJ2-2 | TRBV12-3/TRBV12-4 | CASSLSWGGELFF
TRBD2 | TRBJ2-3 | TRBV11-2 | CASSQASGGTTDTQYF
TRBD2 | TRBJ2-5 | TRBV7-9 | CASSPRLAGYQETQYF
NA | TRBJ2-7 | TRBV28 | CASSDAGSSYEQYF
TRBD1 | TRBJ2-1 | TRBV7-9 | CASSSPWTGGYEQFF
NA | TRBJ2-7 | TRBV7-9 | CASSFSVPPYEQYF
TRBD2 | TRBJ2-3 | TRBV5-5 | CASSGRPWTSGTDTQYF
TRBD2 | TRBJ2-5 | TRBV6-1 | CASTIDWGGFDHETQYF
NA | TRBJ2-7 | TRBV24-1 | CATSGAPGEQYF
NA | TRBJ2-4 | TRBV12-3/TRBV12-4 | CASRDVGLAKNIQYF
NA | TRBJ2-7 | TRBV20-1 | CSAMNSGEQYF
NA | TRBJ1-1 | TRBV12-3/TRBV12-4 | CASSPTGRVTEAFF
TRBD1 | TRBJ2-2 | TRBV3-1 | CASSRRDRGPGELFF
NA | TRBJ2-2 | TRBV12-3/TRBV12-4 | CASSPTGFPGELFF
NA | TRBJ1-1 | TRBV6-2/TRBV6-3 | CASRRTVNTEAFF
NA | TRBJ2-2 | TRBV12-3/TRBV12-4 | CASSTEEGLGELFF
NA | TRBJ2-1 | TRBV7-3 | CASSPGVVSYNEQFF
TRBD2 | TRBJ2-3 | TRBV12-3/TRBV12-4 | CASSLAHSAGGPDTQYF
NA | TRBJ2-3 | TRBV29-1 | CSVVPAYTDTQYF
NA | TRBJ2-1 | TRBV21-1 | CASSKGEGPELSYNEQFF
NA | TRBJ2-7 | TRBV2 | CASSPKPGLLYEQYF
NA | TRBJ2-3 | TRBV29-1 | CSVEGQSTDTQYF